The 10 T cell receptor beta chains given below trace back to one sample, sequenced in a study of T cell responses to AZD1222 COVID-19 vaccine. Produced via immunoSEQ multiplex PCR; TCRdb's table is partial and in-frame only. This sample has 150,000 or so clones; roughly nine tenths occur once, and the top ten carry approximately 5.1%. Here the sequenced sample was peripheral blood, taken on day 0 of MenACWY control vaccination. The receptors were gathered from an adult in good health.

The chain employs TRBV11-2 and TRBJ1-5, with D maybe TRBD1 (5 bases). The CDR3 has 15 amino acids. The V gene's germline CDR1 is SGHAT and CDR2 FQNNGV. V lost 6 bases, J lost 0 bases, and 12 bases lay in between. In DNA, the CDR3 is TGTGCCAGCAGTGCGGGGGGGAATAGCAATCAGCCCCAGCATTTT. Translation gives CASSAGGNSNQPQHF. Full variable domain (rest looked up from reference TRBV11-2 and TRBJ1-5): EAGVAQSPRYKIIEKRQSVAFWCNPISGHATLYWYQQILGQGPKLLIQFQNNGVVDDSQLPKDRFSAERLKGVDSTLKIQPAKLEDSAVYLCASSAGGNSNQPQHFGDGTRLSIL.

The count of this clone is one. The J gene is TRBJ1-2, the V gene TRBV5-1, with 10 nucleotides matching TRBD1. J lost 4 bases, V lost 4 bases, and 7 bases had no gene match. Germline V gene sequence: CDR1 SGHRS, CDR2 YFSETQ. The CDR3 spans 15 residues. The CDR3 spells CASSHRTGGSYGYTF. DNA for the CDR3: TGCGCCAGCAGCCACAGGACAGGGGGAAGCTATGGCTACACCTTC.

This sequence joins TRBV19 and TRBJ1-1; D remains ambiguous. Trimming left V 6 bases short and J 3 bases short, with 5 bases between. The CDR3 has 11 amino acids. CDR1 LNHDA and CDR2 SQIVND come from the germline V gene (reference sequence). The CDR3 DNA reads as TGTGCCAGTAGGAGGGACACTGAAGCTTTCTTT. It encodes CASRRDTEAFF.

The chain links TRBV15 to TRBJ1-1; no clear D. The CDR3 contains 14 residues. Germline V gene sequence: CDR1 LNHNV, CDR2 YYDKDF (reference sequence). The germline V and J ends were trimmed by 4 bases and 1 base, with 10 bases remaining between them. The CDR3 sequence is CATSISNRNTEAFF. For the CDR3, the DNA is TGTGCCACCAGCATCAGCAACAGGAACACTGAAGCTTTCTTT.

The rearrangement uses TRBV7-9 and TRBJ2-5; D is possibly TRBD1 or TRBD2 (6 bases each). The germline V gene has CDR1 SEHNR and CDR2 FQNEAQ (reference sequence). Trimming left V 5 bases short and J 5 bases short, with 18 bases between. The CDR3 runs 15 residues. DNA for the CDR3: TGTGCCAGCAGCCCCGGTGGAGGGGGTAAGGAGACCCAGTACTTC. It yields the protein CASSPGGGGKETQYF.

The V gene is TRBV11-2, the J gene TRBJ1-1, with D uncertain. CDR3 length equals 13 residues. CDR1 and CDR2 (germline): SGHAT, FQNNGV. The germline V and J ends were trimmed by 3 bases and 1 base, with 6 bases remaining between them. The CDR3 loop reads CASSFSPNTEAFF. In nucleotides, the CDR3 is TGTGCCAGCAGCTTTTCCCCGAACACTGAAGCTTTCTTT.

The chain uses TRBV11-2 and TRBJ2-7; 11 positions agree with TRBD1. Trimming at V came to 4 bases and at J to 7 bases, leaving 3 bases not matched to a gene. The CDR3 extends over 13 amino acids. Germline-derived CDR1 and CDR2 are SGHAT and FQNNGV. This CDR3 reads CASSSGTGGEQYV. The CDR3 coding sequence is TGTGCCAGCAGCTCCGGGACAGGGGGAGAGCAGTACGTC.

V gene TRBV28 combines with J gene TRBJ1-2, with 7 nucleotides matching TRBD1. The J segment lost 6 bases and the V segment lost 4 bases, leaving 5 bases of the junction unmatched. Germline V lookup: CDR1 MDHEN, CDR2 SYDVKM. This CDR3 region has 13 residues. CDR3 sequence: CASSSGQADGYTF. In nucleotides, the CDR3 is TGTGCCAGCAGTTCTGGACAGGCCGATGGCTACACCTTC.

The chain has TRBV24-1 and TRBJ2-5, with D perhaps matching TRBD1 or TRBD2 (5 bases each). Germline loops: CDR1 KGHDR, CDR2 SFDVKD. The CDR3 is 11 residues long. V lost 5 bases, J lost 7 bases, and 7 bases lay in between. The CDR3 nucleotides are TGTGCCACCAGTGGTGGGACGACCCAGTACTTC. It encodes CATSGGTTQYF.

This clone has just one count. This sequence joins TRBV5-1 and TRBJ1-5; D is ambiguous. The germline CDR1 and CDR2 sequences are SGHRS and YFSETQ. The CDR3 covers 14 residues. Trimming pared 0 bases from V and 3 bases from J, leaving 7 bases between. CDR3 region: CASSLGVNNQPQHF. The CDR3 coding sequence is TGCGCCAGCAGCTTGGGGGTGAACAATCAGCCCCAGCATTTT.